This T cell receptor (beta chain) stems from a study of T cells in localized non-small cell lung cancer. Study results and caveats: Within adjacent lung there appeared a median about 54 of the top 100 tumor clones.

Method: immunoSEQ multiplex PCR; TCRdb's copy keeps in-frame clones and lacks some. This table holds around 83,000 clones, roughly 87% found once. As to this clone: The antigen remains undetermined.

Source: peripheral blood, taken before any cancer treatment. The clonotype was recovered from a man between 35 and 75 years old with stage I squamous cell lung carcinoma.

CDR3 nucleotides: TGTGCCAGCTCACCTCCCGGGACCGAAGAGAATGGCTACACCTTC. Residues: CASSPPGTEENGYTF. This rearrangement joins TRBV18 to TRBJ1-2, with TRBD1 as a possible D gene (5 bases). With 3 bases removed from V and 6 bases from J, the gap between germline ends came to 17 bases. CDR1 and CDR2 (germline): KGHSH, LQKENI. CDR3 length: 15 amino acids.